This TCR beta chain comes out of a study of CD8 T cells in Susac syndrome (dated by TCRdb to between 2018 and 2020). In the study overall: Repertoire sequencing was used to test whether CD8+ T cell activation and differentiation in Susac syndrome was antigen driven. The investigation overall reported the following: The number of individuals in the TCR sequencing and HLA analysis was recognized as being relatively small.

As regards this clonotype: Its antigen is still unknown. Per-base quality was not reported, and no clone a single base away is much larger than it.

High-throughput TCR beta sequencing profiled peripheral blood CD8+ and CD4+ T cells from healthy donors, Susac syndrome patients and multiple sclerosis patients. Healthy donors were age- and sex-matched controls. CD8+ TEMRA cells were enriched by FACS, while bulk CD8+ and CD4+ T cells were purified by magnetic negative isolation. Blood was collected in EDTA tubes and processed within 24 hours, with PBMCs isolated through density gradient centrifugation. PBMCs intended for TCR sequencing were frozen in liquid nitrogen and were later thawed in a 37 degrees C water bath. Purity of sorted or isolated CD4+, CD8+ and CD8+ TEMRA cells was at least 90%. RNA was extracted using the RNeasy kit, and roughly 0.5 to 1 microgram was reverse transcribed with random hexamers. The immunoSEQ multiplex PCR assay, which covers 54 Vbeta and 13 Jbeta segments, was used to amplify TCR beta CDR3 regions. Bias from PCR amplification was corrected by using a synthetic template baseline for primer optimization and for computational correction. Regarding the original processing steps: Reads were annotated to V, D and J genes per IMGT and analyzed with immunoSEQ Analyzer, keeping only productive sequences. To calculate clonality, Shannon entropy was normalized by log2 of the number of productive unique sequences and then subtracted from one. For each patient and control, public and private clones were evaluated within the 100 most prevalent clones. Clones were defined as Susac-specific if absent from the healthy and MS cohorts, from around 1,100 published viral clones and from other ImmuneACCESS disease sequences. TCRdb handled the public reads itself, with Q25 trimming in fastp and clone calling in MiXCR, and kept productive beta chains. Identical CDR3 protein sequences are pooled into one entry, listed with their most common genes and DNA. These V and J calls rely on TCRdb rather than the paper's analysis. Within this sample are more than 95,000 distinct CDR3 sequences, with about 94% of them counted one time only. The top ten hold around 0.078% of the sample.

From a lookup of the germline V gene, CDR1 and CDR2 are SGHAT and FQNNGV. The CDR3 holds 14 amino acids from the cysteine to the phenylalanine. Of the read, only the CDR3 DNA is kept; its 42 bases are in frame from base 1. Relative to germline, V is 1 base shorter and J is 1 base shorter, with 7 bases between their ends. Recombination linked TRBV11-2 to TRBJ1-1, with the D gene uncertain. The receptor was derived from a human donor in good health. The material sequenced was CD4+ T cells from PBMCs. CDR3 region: CASSLGKTNTEAFF. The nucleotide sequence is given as TGTGCCAGCAGCTTAGGAAAGACGAACACTGAAGCTTTCTTT.